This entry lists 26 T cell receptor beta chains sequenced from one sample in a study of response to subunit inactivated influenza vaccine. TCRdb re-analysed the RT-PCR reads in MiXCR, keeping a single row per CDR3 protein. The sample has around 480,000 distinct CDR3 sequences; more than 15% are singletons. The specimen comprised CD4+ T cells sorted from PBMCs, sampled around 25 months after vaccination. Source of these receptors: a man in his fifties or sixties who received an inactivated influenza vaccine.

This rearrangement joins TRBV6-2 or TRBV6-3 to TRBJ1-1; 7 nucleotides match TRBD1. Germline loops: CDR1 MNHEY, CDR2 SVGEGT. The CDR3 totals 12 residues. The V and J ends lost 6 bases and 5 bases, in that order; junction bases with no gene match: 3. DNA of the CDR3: TGTGCCAGCAGGACAGGGATGACTGAAGCTTTCTTT. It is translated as CASRTGMTEAFF.

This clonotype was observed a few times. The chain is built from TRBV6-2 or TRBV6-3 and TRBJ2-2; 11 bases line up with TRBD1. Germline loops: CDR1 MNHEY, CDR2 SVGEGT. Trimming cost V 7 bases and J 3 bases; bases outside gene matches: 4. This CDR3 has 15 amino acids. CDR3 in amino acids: CASTSGQGDTGELFF. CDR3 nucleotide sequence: TGTGCCAGCACCTCGGGACAGGGGGACACCGGGGAGCTGTTTTTT.

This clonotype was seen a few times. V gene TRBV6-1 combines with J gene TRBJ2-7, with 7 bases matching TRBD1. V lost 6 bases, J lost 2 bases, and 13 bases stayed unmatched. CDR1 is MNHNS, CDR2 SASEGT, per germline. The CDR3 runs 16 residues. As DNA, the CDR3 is TGTGCCAGCAGGGACTTGGTCCGGGACAGAGCCTACGAGCAGTACTTC. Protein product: CASRDLVRDRAYEQYF.

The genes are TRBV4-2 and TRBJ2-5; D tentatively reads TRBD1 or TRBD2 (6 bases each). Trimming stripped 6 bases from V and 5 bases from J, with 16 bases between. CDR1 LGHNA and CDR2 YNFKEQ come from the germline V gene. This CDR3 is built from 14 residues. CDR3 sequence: CASRGASEEETQYF. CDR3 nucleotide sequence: TGTGCCAGCAGGGGGGCTAGCGAGGAGGAGACCCAGTACTTC.

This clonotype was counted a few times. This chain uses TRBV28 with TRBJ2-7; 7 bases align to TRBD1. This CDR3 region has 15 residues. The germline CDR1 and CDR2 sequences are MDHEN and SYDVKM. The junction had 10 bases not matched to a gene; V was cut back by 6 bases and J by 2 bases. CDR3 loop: CASRTKTGWTYEQYF. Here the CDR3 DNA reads TGTGCCAGCAGAACCAAGACAGGGTGGACCTACGAGCAGTACTTC.

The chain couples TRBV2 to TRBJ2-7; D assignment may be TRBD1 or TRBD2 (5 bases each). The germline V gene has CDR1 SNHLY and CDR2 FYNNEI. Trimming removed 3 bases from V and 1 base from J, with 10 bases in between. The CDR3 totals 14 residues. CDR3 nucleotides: TGTGCCAGCAGTGACGGGGCAGGATCCTACGAGCAGTACTTC. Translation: CASSDGAGSYEQYF. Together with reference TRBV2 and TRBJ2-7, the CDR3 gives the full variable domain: EPEVTQTPSHQVTQMGQEVILRCVPISNHLYFYWYRQILGQKVEFLVSFYNNEISEKSEIFDDQFSVERPDGSNFTLKIRSTKLEDSAMYFCASSDGAGSYEQYFGPGTRLTVT.

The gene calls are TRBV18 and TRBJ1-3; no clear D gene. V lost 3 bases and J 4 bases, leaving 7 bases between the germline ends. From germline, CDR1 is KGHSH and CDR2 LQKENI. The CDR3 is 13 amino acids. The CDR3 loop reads CASSPRSGNTIYF. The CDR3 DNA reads TGTGCCAGCTCACCGAGGAGCGGAAACACCATATATTTT.

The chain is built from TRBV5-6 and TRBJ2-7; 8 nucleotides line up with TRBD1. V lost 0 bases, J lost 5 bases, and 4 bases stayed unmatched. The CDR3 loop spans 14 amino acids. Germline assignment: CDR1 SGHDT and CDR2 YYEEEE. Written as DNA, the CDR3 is TGTGCCAGCAGCTTGGGGTCGGACAGGGACGAGCAGTACTTC. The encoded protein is CASSLGSDRDEQYF. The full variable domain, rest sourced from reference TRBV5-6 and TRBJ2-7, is DAGVTQSPTHLIKTRGQQVTLRCSPKSGHDTVSWYQQALGQGPQFIFQYYEEEERQRGNFPDRFSGHQFPNYSSELNVNALLLGDSALYLCASSLGSDRDEQYFGPGTRLTVT.

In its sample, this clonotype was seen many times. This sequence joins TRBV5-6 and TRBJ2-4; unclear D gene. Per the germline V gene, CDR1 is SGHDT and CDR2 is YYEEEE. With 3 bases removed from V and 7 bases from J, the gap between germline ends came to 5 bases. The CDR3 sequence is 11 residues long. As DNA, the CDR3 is TGTGCCAGCAGCTCTAGGAACATTCAGTACTTC. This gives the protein CASSSRNIQYF.

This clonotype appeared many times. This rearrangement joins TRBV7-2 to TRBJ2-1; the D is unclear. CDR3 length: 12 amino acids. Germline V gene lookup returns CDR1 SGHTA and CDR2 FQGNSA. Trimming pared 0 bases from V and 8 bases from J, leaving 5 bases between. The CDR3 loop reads CASSLARDEQFF. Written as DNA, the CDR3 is TGTGCCAGCAGCTTAGCTAGGGATGAGCAGTTCTTC.

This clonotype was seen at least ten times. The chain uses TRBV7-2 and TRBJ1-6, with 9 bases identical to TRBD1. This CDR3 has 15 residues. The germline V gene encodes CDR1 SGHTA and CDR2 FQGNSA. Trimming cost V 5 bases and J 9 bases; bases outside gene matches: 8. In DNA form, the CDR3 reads TGTGCCAGCAGCGACAAGACAGGGGGTACTTCACCCCTCCACTTT. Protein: CASSDKTGGTSPLHF.

The CDR3 DNA is TGCGCCAGCCAAGGACGGGTGTTGGGCTACACCTTC. The encoded protein is CASQGRVLGYTF. The rearrangement links TRBV4-1 to TRBJ1-2; D remains ambiguous. The germline V and J ends were trimmed by 8 bases and 8 bases, with 15 bases remaining between them. This CDR3 spans 12 amino acids. CDR1 is MGHRA and CDR2 is YSYEKL in the germline V gene.

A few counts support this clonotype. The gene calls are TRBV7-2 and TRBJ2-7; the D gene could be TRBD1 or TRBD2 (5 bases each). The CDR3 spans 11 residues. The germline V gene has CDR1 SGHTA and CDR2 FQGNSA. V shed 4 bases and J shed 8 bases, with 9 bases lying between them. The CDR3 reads CASSSSGQQYF. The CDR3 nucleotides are TGTGCCAGCAGCTCTTCGGGACAGCAGTACTTC.

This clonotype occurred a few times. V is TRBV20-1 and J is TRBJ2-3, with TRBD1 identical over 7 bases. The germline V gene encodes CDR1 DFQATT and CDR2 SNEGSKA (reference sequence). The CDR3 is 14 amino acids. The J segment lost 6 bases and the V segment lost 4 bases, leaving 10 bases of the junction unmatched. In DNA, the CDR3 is TGCAGTGCTACACGACATGACAGGGCTGATACGCAGTATTTT. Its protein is CSATRHDRADTQYF.

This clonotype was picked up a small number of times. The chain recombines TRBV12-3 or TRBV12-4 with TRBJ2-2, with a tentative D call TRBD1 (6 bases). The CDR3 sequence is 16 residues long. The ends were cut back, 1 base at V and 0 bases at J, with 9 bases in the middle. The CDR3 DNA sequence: TGTGCCAGCAGTTTAGGACAGGCCCCGAACACCGGGGAGCTGTTTTTT. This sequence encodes CASSLGQAPNTGELFF.

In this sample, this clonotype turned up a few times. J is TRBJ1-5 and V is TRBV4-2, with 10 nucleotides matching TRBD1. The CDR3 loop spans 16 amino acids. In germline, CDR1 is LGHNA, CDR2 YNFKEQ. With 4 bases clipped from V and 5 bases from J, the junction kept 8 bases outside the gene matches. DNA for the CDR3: TGTGCCAGCAGCCCCCGGGACAGGGGATTTGATCAGCCCCAGCATTTT. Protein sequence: CASSPRDRGFDQPQHF.

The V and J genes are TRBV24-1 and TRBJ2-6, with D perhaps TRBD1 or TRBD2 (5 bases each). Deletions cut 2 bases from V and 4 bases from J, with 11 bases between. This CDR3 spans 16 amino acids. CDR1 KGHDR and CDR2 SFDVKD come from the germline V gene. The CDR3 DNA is TGTGCCACCAGTGATTCTGTGGGGGTCGGGGCCAACGTCCTGACTTTC. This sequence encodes CATSDSVGVGANVLTF.

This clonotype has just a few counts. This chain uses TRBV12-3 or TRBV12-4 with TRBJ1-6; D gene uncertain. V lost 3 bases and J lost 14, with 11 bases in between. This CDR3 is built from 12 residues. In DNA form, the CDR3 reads TGTGCCAGCAGTTTTCGATGGGGAACCCTCCACTTT. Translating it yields CASSFRWGTLHF.

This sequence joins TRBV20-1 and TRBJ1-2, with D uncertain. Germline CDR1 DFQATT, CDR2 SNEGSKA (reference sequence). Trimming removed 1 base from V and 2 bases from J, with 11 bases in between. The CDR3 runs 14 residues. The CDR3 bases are TGCAGTGCTAGAGGCGGGCAATTGAACTATGGCTACACCTTC. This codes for CSARGGQLNYGYTF.

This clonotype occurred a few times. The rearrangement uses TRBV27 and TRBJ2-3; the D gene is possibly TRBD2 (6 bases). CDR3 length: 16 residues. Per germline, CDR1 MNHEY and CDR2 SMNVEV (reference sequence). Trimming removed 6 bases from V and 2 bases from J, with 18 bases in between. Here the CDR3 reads CASRRPGLADTDTQYF. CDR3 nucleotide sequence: TGTGCCAGCAGGCGGCCGGGACTGGCGGACACAGATACGCAGTATTTT.

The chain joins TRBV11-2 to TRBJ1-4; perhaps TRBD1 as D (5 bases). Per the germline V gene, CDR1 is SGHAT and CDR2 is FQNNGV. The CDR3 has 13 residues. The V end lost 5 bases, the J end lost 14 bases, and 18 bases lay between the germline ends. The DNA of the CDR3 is TGTGCCAGCAGCCTAGGGGTCCGGTTCCCCCTGTTTTTT. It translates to CASSLGVRFPLFF.

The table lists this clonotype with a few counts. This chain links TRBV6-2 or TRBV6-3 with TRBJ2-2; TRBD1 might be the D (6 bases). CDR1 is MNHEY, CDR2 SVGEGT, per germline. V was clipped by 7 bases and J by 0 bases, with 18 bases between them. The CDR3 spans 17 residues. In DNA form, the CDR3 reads TGTGCCAGCACATTCAAGTCGGGACAAGCGAACACCGGGGAGCTGTTTTTT. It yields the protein CASTFKSGQANTGELFF.

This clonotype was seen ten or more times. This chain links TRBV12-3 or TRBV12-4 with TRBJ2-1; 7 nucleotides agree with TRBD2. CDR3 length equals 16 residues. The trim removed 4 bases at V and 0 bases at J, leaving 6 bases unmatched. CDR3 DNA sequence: TGTGCCAGCAGTTCCTGGCGGGGGAGCTCCTACAATGAGCAGTTCTTC. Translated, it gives CASSSWRGSSYNEQFF.

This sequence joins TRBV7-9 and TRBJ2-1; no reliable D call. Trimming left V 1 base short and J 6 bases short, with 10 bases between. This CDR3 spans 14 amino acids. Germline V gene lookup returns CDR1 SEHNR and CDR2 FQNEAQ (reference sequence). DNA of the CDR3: TGTGCCAGCAGCTTAGTTTCACGGCCCAATGAGCAGTTCTTC. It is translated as CASSLVSRPNEQFF.

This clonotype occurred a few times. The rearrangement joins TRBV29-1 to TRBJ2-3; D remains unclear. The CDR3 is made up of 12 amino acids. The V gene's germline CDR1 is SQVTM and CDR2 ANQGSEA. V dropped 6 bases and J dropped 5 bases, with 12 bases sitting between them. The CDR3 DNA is TGCAGCGTCGATGGCGGTGTAGATACGCAGTATTTT. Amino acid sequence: CSVDGGVDTQYF.

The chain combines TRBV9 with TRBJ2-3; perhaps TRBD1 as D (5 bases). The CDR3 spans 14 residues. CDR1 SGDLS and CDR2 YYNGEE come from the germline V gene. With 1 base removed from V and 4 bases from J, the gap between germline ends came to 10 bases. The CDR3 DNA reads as TGTGCCAGCAGCGTACAGGGTCCGCCAGATACGCAGTATTTT. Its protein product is CASSVQGPPDTQYF.